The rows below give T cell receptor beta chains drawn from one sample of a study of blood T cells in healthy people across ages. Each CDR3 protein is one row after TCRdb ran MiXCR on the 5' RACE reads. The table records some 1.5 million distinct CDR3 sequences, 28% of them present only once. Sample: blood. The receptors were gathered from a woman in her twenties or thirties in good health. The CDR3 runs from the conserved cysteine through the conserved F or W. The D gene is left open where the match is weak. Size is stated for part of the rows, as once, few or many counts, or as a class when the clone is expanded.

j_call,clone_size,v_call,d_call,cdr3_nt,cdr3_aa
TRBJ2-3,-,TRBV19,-,TGTGCCAGTAGTACCAGCTCCGGGAGCTTCGAGGATACGCAGTATTTT,CASSTSSGSFEDTQYF
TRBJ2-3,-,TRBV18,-,TGTGCCAGCTCACCACCACCAGGAGATACGCAGTATTTT,CASSPPPGDTQYF
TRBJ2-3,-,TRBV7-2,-,TGTGCCAGCAGCCAATATGGGTCTGAAAGCACAGATACGCAGTATTTT,CASSQYGSESTDTQYF
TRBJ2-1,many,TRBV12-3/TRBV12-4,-,TGTGCCAGCAGTTACGGCAGGGATCGGTACAATGAGCAGTTCTTC,CASSYGRDRYNEQFF
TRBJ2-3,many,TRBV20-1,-,TGCAGTGCTGAGCGGAGCACAGATACGCAGTATTTT,CSAERSTDTQYF
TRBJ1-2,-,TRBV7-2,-,TGTGCCAGCAGCTTAGGTATGGGTAGCGGTGGCTACACCTTC,CASSLGMGSGGYTF
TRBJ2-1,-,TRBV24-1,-,TGTGCCACCAGTGATTTGTCAGAGAACTCCTACAATGAGCAGTTCTTC,CATSDLSENSYNEQFF
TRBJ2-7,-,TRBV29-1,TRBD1,TGCGGCGTGCGGACAGGTTACTACGAGCAGTACTTC,CGVRTGYYEQYF
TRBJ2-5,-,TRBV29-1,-,TGCAGCGTGAAGGGGGGGGCTCCATGGGCCCAGTACTTC,CSVKGGAPWAQYF
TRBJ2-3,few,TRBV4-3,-,TGCGCCAGCAGCCCGGGGGCAACGGGGAGCACAGATACGCAGTATTTT,CASSPGATGSTDTQYF
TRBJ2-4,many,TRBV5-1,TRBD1,TGCGCCAGCAGCGCCGAGGGACAGCGCCAAAAGACGGGAGCCAAAAACATTCAGTACTTC,CASSAEGQRQKTGAKNIQYF
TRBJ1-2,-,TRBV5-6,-,TGTGCCAGCATGGTCTATTCGGGGAAGAACTATGACTACACCTTC,CASMVYSGKNYDYTF
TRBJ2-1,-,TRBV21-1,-,TGTGCCAGCAGCCTACGGACAGGGGATAACAATGAGCAGTTCTTC,CASSLRTGDNNEQFF
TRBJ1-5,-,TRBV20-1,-,TGCAGTGCTATGACCTATCCGAGGACCCTAGGCAATCAGCCCCAGCATTTT,CSAMTYPRTLGNQPQHF
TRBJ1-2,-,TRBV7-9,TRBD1,TGTGCCAGCAGCTTAGCGGTAGGGGGCCATGGCTACACCTTC,CASSLAVGGHGYTF
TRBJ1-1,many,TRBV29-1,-,TGCAGCGTCCAGACAACCATGAACACTGAAGCTTTCTTT,CSVQTTMNTEAFF
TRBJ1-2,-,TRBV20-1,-,TGCAGTGCTGGCCAGTGGGGCTACACCTTC,CSAGQWGYTF
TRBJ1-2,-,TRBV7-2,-,TGTGCCAGCAGCTTAGCGGATCGGGGGGCTAATTATGGCTACACCTTC,CASSLADRGANYGYTF
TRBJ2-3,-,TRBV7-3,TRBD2,TGTGCCAGCAGCTCCCGCCTAGCGGGGGGGCGAGATACGCAGTATTTT,CASSSRLAGGRDTQYF
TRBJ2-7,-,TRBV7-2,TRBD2,TGTGCCAGCAGCTTAGAATTCGCTAGCGGGAGCAAGCAGTACTTC,CASSLEFASGSKQYF
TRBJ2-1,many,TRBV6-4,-,TGTGCCAGCAGTGTGGAGTCCTACAATGAGCAGTTCTTC,CASSVESYNEQFF
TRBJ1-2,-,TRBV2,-,TGTGCCAGCAGTGAAGCCCCTAACTCTGCGGGTGGCTACACCTTC,CASSEAPNSAGGYTF
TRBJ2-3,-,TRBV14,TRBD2,TGTGCCAGCAGCCAAGTGGCGGGAGTCGGCAGTACGCAGTATTTT,CASSQVAGVGSTQYF
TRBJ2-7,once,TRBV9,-,TGTGCCAACAGCGCGGAGCTATTCGACGAGCAGTACTTC,CANSAELFDEQYF
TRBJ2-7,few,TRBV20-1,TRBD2,TGCAGTGCTAGAGATCCCACACTAGCGGGGAATGAGCAGTACTTC,CSARDPTLAGNEQYF
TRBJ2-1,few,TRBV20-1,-,TGCAGTGCCACAAATACTAAGATGACAACCTACAATGATCAGTTCTTC,CSATNTKMTTYNDQFF
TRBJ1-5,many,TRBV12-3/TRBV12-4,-,TGTGCCAGCAGGAGGGGGTACGAGCCCCAGCATTTT,CASRRGYEPQHF
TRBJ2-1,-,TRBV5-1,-,TGCGCCAGCAGCTTAGTTGGTGACTCCGGCAATGAGCAGTTCTTC,CASSLVGDSGNEQFF
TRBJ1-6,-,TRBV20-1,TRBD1,TGCAGTGCTAGAGATCCAGGGACAGGGGTTTATTCACCCCTCCACTTT,CSARDPGTGVYSPLHF
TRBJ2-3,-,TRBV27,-,TGTGCCAGCAGTTCCCGAACAGGGCGGGCACGGACAGATACGCAGTATTTT,CASSSRTGRARTDTQYF
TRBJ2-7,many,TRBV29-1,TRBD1,TGCAGCGTTGCACCGGGACAGGGGAGGTACGAGCAGTACTTC,CSVAPGQGRYEQYF
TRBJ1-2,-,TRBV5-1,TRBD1,TGCGCCAGCAGCTTGGGACAGGGATTAGCTGGCTACACCTTC,CASSLGQGLAGYTF
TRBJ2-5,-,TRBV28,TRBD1,TGTGCCAGCAGTCAACCTCATGGGACAGGGGGCTTCGGGCAGTACTTC,CASSQPHGTGGFGQYF
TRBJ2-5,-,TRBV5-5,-,TGTGCCAGCAGCTGGTACGAGTCAGGAGGGACCCAGTACTTC,CASSWYESGGTQYF
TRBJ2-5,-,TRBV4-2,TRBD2,TGTGCCAGCAGCCAAAGCCAACGGGAGGGCCTAGGCAATGAGCAGTACTTC,CASSQSQREGLGNEQYF
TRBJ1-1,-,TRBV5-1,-,TGTGCCAGCAGCGCCATAGTGAACACTGAAGCTTTCTTT,CASSAIVNTEAFF
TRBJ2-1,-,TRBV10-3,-,TGTGCCATCAACCCAGGACCGAGCTCCTACAATGAGCAGTTCTTC,CAINPGPSSYNEQFF
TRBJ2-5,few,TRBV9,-,TGTGCCAGCAGCTCCCAAGGGCAGGGCGAGACTCAGTACTTC,CASSSQGQGETQYF
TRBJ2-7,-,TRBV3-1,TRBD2,TGTGCCAGCAGCCTGCGGGAGGACCCCTACGAGCAGTACTTC,CASSLREDPYEQYF
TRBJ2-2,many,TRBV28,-,TGTGCCAGCAGTTTCCCCGGGGAGCTGTTTTTT,CASSFPGELFF
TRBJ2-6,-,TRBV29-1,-,TGCAGCGTTGGGAGGGGCTTAGATTATGCGACTGGGGCCAACGTCCTGACTTTC,CSVGRGLDYATGANVLTF
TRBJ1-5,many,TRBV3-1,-,TGTGCCAGCAGCCAGGGACAATTGAGCAATCAGCCCCAGCATTTT,CASSQGQLSNQPQHF
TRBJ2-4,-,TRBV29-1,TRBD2,TGCAGCGTGAGGACTAGCGGTAATGGAGAGCAGTACTTC,CSVRTSGNGEQYF
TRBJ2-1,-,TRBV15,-,TGTGCCACCAGCAGAGATATTGGGGTGACTGCCGGCACCAGTCGGTTCTTC,CATSRDIGVTAGTSRFF
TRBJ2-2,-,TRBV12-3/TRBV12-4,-,TGTGCCAGCAGTTTAAGGGGGTCAGTGAACACCGGGGAGCTGTTTTTT,CASSLRGSVNTGELFF
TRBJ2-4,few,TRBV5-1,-,TGCGCCAGCACCCCGGGTGGGGGTGCGCGGGCAAACATTCAGTACTTC,CASTPGGGARANIQYF
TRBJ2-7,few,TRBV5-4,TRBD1,TGTGCCAGCAGCAATTGCGAGACAGGGATTTCGGAGCAGTACTTC,CASSNCETGISEQYF
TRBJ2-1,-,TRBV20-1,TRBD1,TGCAGTGCCCGATTAGGGGGCCCCTACAATGAGCAGTTCTTC,CSARLGGPYNEQFF
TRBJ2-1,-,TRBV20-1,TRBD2,TGCAGTGCTAGAGGGGCCCGAACTAGCGGGGGTGCGAGCTCCTACAATGAGCAGTTCTTC,CSARGARTSGGASSYNEQFF
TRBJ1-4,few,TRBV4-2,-,TGTGCCAGCAGCCCCGGGGCGGCGGATGGTAATGAAAAACTGTTTTTT,CASSPGAADGNEKLFF
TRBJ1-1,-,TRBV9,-,TGTGCCAGCAGCGTAGGTCTTAAGACAGCAGCTTTCTTT,CASSVGLKTAAFF
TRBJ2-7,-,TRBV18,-,TGTGCCAGCTCACCCTTAGCCTCCCCCGAGGAGCAGTACTTC,CASSPLASPEEQYF
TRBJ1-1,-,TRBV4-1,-,TGCGCCAGCAGACGCCCTCAGGGGACCGAAGCTTTCTTT,CASRRPQGTEAFF
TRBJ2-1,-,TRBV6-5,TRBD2,TGTGCCAGCAGTTACCGGGCTATGCGGGAGCACACCTACGATGAGCAGTTCTTC,CASSYRAMREHTYDEQFF
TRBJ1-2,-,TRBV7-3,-,TGTGTCAGCAGCTTACTACCGGGACAAAAGTTTGGCTACACCTTC,CVSSLLPGQKFGYTF
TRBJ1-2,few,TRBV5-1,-,TGCGCCAGCAGCTTCAGGGATTTTAACTATGGCTACACCTTC,CASSFRDFNYGYTF
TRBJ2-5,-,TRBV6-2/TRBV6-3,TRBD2,TGTGCCAGCAGGCGGACTAGCGGGAGGGAGACCCAGTACTTC,CASRRTSGRETQYF
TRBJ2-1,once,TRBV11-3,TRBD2,TGTGCCAGCAGCCCCCGGACTAGCGGGAGGCTCGATGAGCAGTTCTTC,CASSPRTSGRLDEQFF